This T cell receptor beta chain was profiled in a study of cytomegalovirus exposure and HLA in healthy donors. The study, taken as a whole, reports: The authors later linked a missense DCLRE1C variant to TCR beta V- and J-gene trimming. It was reported that the classifier diagnosed cytomegalovirus status with high specificity and sensitivity in both the original and validation cohorts.

Note on this clone: Its specificity is unknown.

A multiplex PCR was run with 60 Vbeta primers and 13 Jbeta primers. Sequenced by immunoSEQ multiplex PCR; TCRdb stores in-frame clones only, minus some. The table includes roughly 160,000 clones, around 85% detected once. The CDR3 extends over 15 amino acids. The V gene's germline CDR1 is SGHTA and CDR2 FQGNSA. V dropped 1 base and J dropped 4 bases, with 11 bases sitting between them. The sequenced sample consisted of PBMCs. This clonotype originated in a boy aged 2 to 10 in good health and CMV-seronegative. The V gene is TRBV7-2, the J gene TRBJ2-1; tentative D call: TRBD2 (5 bases). Here the CDR3 DNA reads TGTGCCAGCAGCTTAGTTGGTAGCGTTTACAATGAGCAGTTCTTC. Protein sequence: CASSLVGSVYNEQFF.